This T cell receptor (beta chain) is from a study of ipilimumab plus nivolumab after autologous stem cell transplantation. Data came from immunoSEQ multiplex PCR; TCRdb stores just in-frame clones and leaves some out. The sample holds 5,000 or so clones, about two thirds seen once. CDR1 is MNHEY, CDR2 SMNVEV, per germline (reference sequence). The germline V and J ends were trimmed by 5 bases and 1 base, with 14 bases remaining between them. This CDR3 has 15 residues. Patients got ipilimumab 1 mg/kg beginning 14 to 28 days post-transplant. This TCR derives from a male donor with multiple myeloma. V usage is TRBV27 and J usage is TRBJ1-1, with D maybe TRBD1 (6 bases). The sample consisted of PBMCs, taken in a trial of ipilimumab plus nivolumab as post-transplant consolidation. The CDR3 protein is CASSRNPDRNTEAFF. CDR3 nucleotides: TGTGCCAGCAGTAGAAACCCGGACAGGAACACTGAAGCTTTCTTT.